These T cell receptor beta chains were read from a single sample in a study of T cell responses to AZD1222 COVID-19 vaccine. The protocol was immunoSEQ multiplex PCR, while the TCRdb copy is restricted to in-frame clones and leaves out a portion. Among roughly 120,000 clones listed, about 92% were seen once. Sample: peripheral blood, taken on day 0 of AZD1222 vaccination. The receptors originated from an adult in good health. Each CDR3 is given with its conserved first and last residue. Fields, in order: J gene, V gene, D gene, clone size, CDR3 DNA, CDR3 protein. D genes are given only for firm matches. The size field is filled for only some rows; it gives once, few, many or a size class.

J gene: TRBJ2-1
V gene: TRBV28
D gene: TRBD2
clone size: .
CDR3 DNA: TGTGCCAGCAGTTCCGCGTGGGGGGGGTGGTTGGACAATGAGCAGTTCTTC
CDR3 protein: CASSSAWGGWLDNEQFF

J gene: TRBJ2-1
V gene: TRBV5-1
D gene: TRBD2
clone size: .
CDR3 DNA: TGCGCCAGCAGCTTGGTAGGACTAGCGGGAGGTCGATTGCCACAGGTGACAAACAATGAGCAGTTCTTC
CDR3 protein: CASSLVGLAGGRLPQVTNNEQFF

J gene: TRBJ2-1
V gene: TRBV19
D gene: TRBD2
clone size: .
CDR3 DNA: TGTGCCAGTAGTCCGAGGACTAGCGGGAGTAGGAATGAGCAGTTCTTC
CDR3 protein: CASSPRTSGSRNEQFF

J gene: TRBJ1-4
V gene: TRBV7-6
D gene: .
clone size: .
CDR3 DNA: TGTGCCAGCAGCCAGGCCAGGACTGAAAAACTGTTTTTT
CDR3 protein: CASSQARTEKLFF

J gene: TRBJ2-7
V gene: TRBV5-6
D gene: .
clone size: .
CDR3 DNA: TGTGCCAGCAGCTTGAACGGAGTCTACGAGCAGTACTTC
CDR3 protein: CASSLNGVYEQYF

J gene: TRBJ1-5
V gene: TRBV19
D gene: .
clone size: .
CDR3 DNA: TGTGCCAGTAGTATCCACCTATACCCTCCGGACAGATATAGCAATCAGCCCCAGCATTTT
CDR3 protein: CASSIHLYPPDRYSNQPQHF

J gene: TRBJ2-7
V gene: TRBV4-1
D gene: .
clone size: .
CDR3 DNA: TGCGCCAGCAGCCAAGATCCCGGCACAGGGACGCAGTACTTC
CDR3 protein: CASSQDPGTGTQYF

J gene: TRBJ2-2
V gene: TRBV10-2
D gene: .
clone size: .
CDR3 DNA: TGCGCCAGCAGTTATCTCTCAAAGGTCGCCGGGGAGCTGTTTTTT
CDR3 protein: CASSYLSKVAGELFF

J gene: TRBJ1-3
V gene: TRBV11-2
D gene: .
clone size: .
CDR3 DNA: TGTGCCAGCAGCCACCCTGGGGGTTCTGGAAACACCATATATTTT
CDR3 protein: CASSHPGGSGNTIYF

J gene: TRBJ2-4
V gene: TRBV15
D gene: .
clone size: .
CDR3 DNA: TGTGCCACCAGACAAGGAGTCGTCAAAAACATTCAGTACTTC
CDR3 protein: CATRQGVVKNIQYF

J gene: TRBJ2-2
V gene: TRBV6-5
D gene: TRBD2
clone size: .
CDR3 DNA: TGTGCCAGCAAGCTACTGACTAGCGGCACCGGGGAGCTGTTTTTT
CDR3 protein: CASKLLTSGTGELFF

J gene: TRBJ1-5
V gene: TRBV18
D gene: .
clone size: .
CDR3 DNA: TGTGCCAGCTCATTCCGGGACAGCAATCAGCCCCAGCATTTT
CDR3 protein: CASSFRDSNQPQHF

J gene: TRBJ1-2
V gene: TRBV3-1/TRBV3-2
D gene: TRBD1
clone size: .
CDR3 DNA: TGTGCCAGCAGCCTAGGGGGCAGCGTTAACTATGGCTACACCTTC
CDR3 protein: CASSLGGSVNYGYTF

J gene: TRBJ2-7
V gene: TRBV12-3/TRBV12-4
D gene: .
clone size: .
CDR3 DNA: TGTGCCAGCAGCTCCCCCCTGCACGAGCAGTACTTC
CDR3 protein: CASSSPLHEQYF

J gene: TRBJ1-5
V gene: TRBV30
D gene: .
clone size: .
CDR3 DNA: TGTGCCTGGAGTTCTACGGGGGGCAATCAGCCCCAGCATTTT
CDR3 protein: CAWSSTGGNQPQHF

J gene: TRBJ1-2
V gene: TRBV5-4
D gene: TRBD1
clone size: .
CDR3 DNA: TGTGCCAGCAGCTTGTTCGGGACAGGGGGCTTGCGTGGCTACACCTTC
CDR3 protein: CASSLFGTGGLRGYTF

J gene: TRBJ1-2
V gene: TRBV6-5
D gene: .
clone size: once
CDR3 DNA: TGTGCCAGCAGTTACTCGGGGGCTACTGTCGGCTATGGCTACACCTTC
CDR3 protein: CASSYSGATVGYGYTF

J gene: TRBJ2-2
V gene: TRBV19
D gene: .
clone size: .
CDR3 DNA: TGTGCCAGTAGTATTACTCCTCTGGCCGGGGAGCTGTTTTTT
CDR3 protein: CASSITPLAGELFF

J gene: TRBJ1-5
V gene: TRBV2
D gene: TRBD1
clone size: .
CDR3 DNA: TGTGCCAGCCGGGACAGTAATCAGCCCCAGCATTTT
CDR3 protein: CASRDSNQPQHF

J gene: TRBJ2-5
V gene: TRBV7-6
D gene: TRBD1
clone size: .
CDR3 DNA: TGTGCCAGCAGCCGGAGCCCGGGACAGGGGGAGACCCAGTACTTC
CDR3 protein: CASSRSPGQGETQYF

J gene: TRBJ2-7
V gene: TRBV4-1
D gene: TRBD2
clone size: few
CDR3 DNA: TGCGCCAGCAGCCAAGCCGACTTGCTAGCGGGAGGGTACGAGCAGTACTTC
CDR3 protein: CASSQADLLAGGYEQYF

J gene: TRBJ1-3
V gene: TRBV19
D gene: .
clone size: .
CDR3 DNA: TGTGCCAGTAGTCAAGGGCTCGCTGGAAACACCATATATTTT
CDR3 protein: CASSQGLAGNTIYF